This note documents a single TCR beta chain sequence. Its antigen is unknown. On cycle 4 day 1 and cycle 7 day 1, as well as at baseline, blood was sampled. CDR3 length: 16 residues. Trimming removed 0 bases from V and 9 bases from J; junction bases left unmatched: 9. CDR1 and CDR2 (germline): MGHRA, YSYEKL. The protocol was immunoSEQ multiplex PCR, while the TCRdb copy is restricted to in-frame clones and leaves out a portion. The repertoire includes 13,000 or so clones, around 80% of them detected once, and over 35% sits in the top ten. The data derive from a study of OX40 agonist ivuxolimab in advanced cancers. Study observations and caveats: Among patients with partial responses at 0.1-3.0 mg/kg, clonal expansion was among the lowest.

Sequencing used CD4+ or CD8+ T cells sorted from blood, obtained in a trial of the OX40 agonist ivuxolimab. The rearrangement links TRBV4-1 to TRBJ2-1, with 9 bases aligning to TRBD1. The source is an adult with an advanced solid tumor such as melanoma, head and neck, liver or kidney cancer. The CDR3 DNA sequence: TGCGCCAGCAGCCAAGAACCGGGACAGGGACTTTTTGAGCAGTTCTTC. Its translation is CASSQEPGQGLFEQFF.